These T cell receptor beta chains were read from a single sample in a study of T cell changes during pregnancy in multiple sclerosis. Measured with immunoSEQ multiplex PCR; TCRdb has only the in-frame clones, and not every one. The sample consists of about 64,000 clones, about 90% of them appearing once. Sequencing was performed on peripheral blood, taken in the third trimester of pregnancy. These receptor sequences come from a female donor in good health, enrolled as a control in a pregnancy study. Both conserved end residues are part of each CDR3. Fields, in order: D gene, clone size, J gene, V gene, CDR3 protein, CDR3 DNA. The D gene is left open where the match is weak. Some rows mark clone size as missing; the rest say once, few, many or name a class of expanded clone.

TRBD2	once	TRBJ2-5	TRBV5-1	CASSLAVSSGSLQETQYF	TGCGCCAGCAGCTTGGCCGTATCTAGCGGGAGCCTTCAAGAGACCCAGTACTTC
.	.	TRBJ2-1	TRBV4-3	CASSHQGSEQFF	TGCGCCAGCAGCCACCAAGGGAGTGAGCAGTTCTTC
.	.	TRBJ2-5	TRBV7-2	CASSFTSGTGVRETQYF	TGTGCCAGCAGTTTCACGTCCGGGACGGGGGTCCGAGAGACCCAGTACTTC
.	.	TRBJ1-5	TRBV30	CAWSVRGTSNQPQHF	TGTGCCTGGAGTGTGCGGGGGACTAGCAATCAGCCCCAGCATTTT
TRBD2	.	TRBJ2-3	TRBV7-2	CASSLGGLAGNTDTQYF	TGTGCCAGCAGCTTAGGAGGACTAGCGGGGAACACAGATACGCAGTATTTT
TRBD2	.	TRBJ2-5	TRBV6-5	CASSSAGGPQETQYF	TGTGCCAGCAGCTCCGCGGGGGGTCCTCAAGAGACCCAGTACTTC
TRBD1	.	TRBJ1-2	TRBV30	CAWTPDRVGGYGYTF	TGTGCCTGGACACCCGACAGGGTCGGGGGCTATGGCTACACCTTC
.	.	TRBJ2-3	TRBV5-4	CASSPPGPSTDTQYF	TGTGCCAGCAGCCCTCCAGGGCCTAGCACAGATACGCAGTATTTT
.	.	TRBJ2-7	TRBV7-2	CASSPYTETYEQYF	TGTGCCAGCAGCCCCTACACAGAGACCTACGAGCAGTACTTC
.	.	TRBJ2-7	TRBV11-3	CASSLKGRGPSYEQYF	TGTGCCAGCAGCTTAAAGGGGCGGGGGCCCTCCTACGAGCAGTACTTC
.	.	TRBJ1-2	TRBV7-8	CASSPDSLYGYTF	TGTGCCAGCAGCCCCGACAGCCTCTATGGCTACACCTTC
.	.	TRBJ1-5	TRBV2	CASSEIDSSNQPQHF	TGTGCCAGCAGTGAAATAGACAGTAGCAATCAGCCCCAGCATTTT
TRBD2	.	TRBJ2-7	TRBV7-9	CAISGLAGGYEQYF	TGTGCCATCTCGGGACTAGCGGGAGGGTACGAGCAGTACTTC
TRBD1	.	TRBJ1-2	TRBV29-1	CSVEGQGAYGYTF	TGCAGCGTTGAAGGACAGGGGGCCTATGGCTACACCTTC
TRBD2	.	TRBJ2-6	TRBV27	CASSPPASGGPGANVLTF	TGTGCCAGCAGCCCGCCCGCTAGCGGGGGGCCTGGGGCCAACGTCCTGACTTTC
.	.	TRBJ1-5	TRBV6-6	CASSQLQGGQPQHF	TGTGCCAGTAGTCAACTACAGGGTGGCCAGCCCCAGCATTTT
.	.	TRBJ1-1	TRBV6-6	CASSYGARTEAFF	TGTGCCAGCAGTTACGGGGCGAGAACTGAAGCTTTCTTT
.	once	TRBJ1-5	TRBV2	CASSRESNQPQHF	TGTGCCAGCAGTAGGGAGAGCAATCAGCCCCAGCATTTT
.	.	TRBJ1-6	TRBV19	CASIGVSGVNSPLHF	TGTGCCAGTATCGGGGTTTCAGGGGTTAATTCACCCCTCCACTTT
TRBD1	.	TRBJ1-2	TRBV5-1	CASSPVGTGRSDYGYTF	TGCGCCAGCAGCCCTGTCGGGACAGGGAGGTCCGACTATGGCTACACCTTC
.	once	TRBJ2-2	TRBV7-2	CASSLARGPGELFF	TGTGCCAGCAGCTTAGCTCGCGGTCCCGGGGAGCTGTTTTTT
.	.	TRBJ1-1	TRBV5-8	CASSLRSAQNTEAFF	TGTGCCAGCAGCTTGAGATCCGCGCAGAACACTGAAGCTTTCTTT
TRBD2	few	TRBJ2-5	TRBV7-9	CASSSPRGLANQETQYF	TGTGCCAGCAGCTCCCCGCGGGGACTAGCGAACCAAGAGACCCAGTACTTC
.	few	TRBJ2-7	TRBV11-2	CASSTDSPSYEQYF	TGTGCCAGCAGCACGGACTCGCCGTCCTACGAGCAGTACTTC
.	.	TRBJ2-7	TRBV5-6	CASSLAGKGEQYF	TGTGCCAGCAGCTTGGCAGGGAAAGGCGAGCAGTACTTC
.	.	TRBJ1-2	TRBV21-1	CASSNLRQGDSNYGYTF	TGTGCCAGCAGCAACCTAAGACAGGGGGATTCTAACTATGGCTACACCTTC
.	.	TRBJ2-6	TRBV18	CASSPSTAGANVLTF	TGTGCCAGCTCACCCTCGACTGCTGGGGCCAACGTCCTGACTTTC
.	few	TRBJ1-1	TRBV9	CASSGPRGTEAFF	TGTGCCAGCAGCGGCCCCAGAGGAACTGAAGCTTTCTTT
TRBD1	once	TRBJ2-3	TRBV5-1	CASSGTGGADTQYF	TGCGCCAGCAGTGGGACAGGAGGAGCAGATACGCAGTATTTT
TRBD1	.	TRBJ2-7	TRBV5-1	CASSLEGTVYEQYF	TGCGCCAGCAGCTTGGAGGGGACAGTTTACGAGCAGTACTTC
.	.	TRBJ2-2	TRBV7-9	CASSPLGRAGELFF	TGTGCCAGCAGTCCCTTGGGTCGGGCCGGGGAGCTGTTTTTT
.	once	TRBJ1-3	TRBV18	CASSPVDRGNTIYF	TGTGCCAGCTCACCGGTCGACAGGGGAAACACCATATATTTT
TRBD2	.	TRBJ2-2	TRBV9	CASAGLAGVFGELFF	TGTGCCAGCGCCGGACTAGCGGGAGTTTTCGGGGAGCTGTTTTTT
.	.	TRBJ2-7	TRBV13	CASSLGGGTAYEQYF	TGTGCCAGCAGCTTAGGGGGCGGGACAGCCTACGAGCAGTACTTC
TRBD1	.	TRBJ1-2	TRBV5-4	CASSWDRGMGLYGYTF	TGTGCCAGCAGCTGGGACAGGGGGATGGGGCTGTATGGCTACACCTTC
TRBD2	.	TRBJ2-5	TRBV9	CASSVGLAGGQETQYF	TGTGCCAGCAGCGTGGGACTAGCGGGGGGGCAAGAGACCCAGTACTTC
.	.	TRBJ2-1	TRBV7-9	CASSLTSSYNEQFF	TGTGCCAGCAGCTTAACTAGCTCCTACAATGAGCAGTTCTTC
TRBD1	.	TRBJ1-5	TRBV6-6	CASSYAGQGGNQPQHF	TGTGCCAGCAGTTACGCCGGACAGGGAGGCAATCAGCCCCAGCATTTT
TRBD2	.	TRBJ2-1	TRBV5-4	CASSLGGLAGYNEQFF	TGTGCCAGCAGCTTGGGGGGACTAGCGGGGTACAATGAGCAGTTCTTC
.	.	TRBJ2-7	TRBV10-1	CASSSGPEVEQYF	TGCGCCAGCAGTAGTGGCCCGGAGGTCGAGCAGTACTTC